This T cell receptor beta chain was profiled in a study of blood T cell repertoires in COVID-19. Study-level information: The United States, Italy and Spain supplied acute and convalescent COVID-19 samples. From T cells, B-cell-depleted T cells, or PBMCs came the material, which was cDNA or gDNA.

In the authors' workflow: Quantification of nucleated cells was approximated via reference gene primer amplification. This table comes from immunoSEQ multiplex PCR, and its TCRdb copy is limited to in-frame clones, with some not included. The V and J calls and clone size come from that table; D and trimming were worked out from the DNA. The table records under 80,000 clones, 85% to 90% of them present only once. The sample was peripheral blood. The receptor was derived from a man aged 65-85 years with active COVID-19.

The CDR3 here is CASSLPPGREQYF. In DNA form, the CDR3 reads TGTGCCAGCAGCTTACCCCCTGGGAGGGAGCAGTACTTC. The chain carries TRBV5-4 and TRBJ2-7; TRBD2 might be the D (6 bases). The CDR3 covers 13 residues. V was clipped by 2 bases and J by 7 bases, with 13 bases between them. Germline V gene lookup returns CDR1 SGHNT and CDR2 YYREEE (reference sequence).